One sample yielded the 4 T cell receptor beta chains listed below, sequenced in a study of cytomegalovirus exposure and HLA in healthy donors. Vbeta (60) and Jbeta (13) primers were used in the PCR. This table comes from immunoSEQ multiplex PCR, and its TCRdb copy is limited to in-frame clones, with some not included. This sample has approximately 180,000 clones, with 70% to 75% found just once. Sequences were obtained from PBMCs. These receptors came from a male donor in good health and CMV-seronegative.

This sequence joins TRBV6-5 and TRBJ1-3, with 8 bases lining up with TRBD1. The CDR3 is 11 amino acids. Germline values: CDR1 MNHEY, CDR2 SVGAGI. With 6 bases clipped from V and 8 bases from J, the junction kept 0 bases outside the gene matches. CDR3 region: CASRQGDTIYF. The CDR3 DNA follows: TGTGCCAGCAGACAGGGGGACACCATATATTTT.

The rearrangement links TRBV30 to TRBJ1-5; a weak D match, TRBD1 (5 bases). The CDR3 spans 13 residues. V dropped 3 bases and J dropped 3 bases, with 9 bases sitting between them. Germline loops: CDR1 GTSNPN, CDR2 SVGIG (reference sequence). CDR3 nucleotide sequence: TGTGCCTGGAGCGACAGTTTCAATCAGCCCCAGCATTTT. It encodes CAWSDSFNQPQHF.

This clone was picked up a small number of times. The chain links TRBV2 to TRBJ1-5, with 9 bases lining up with TRBD1. The V and J ends lost 7 bases and 4 bases, in that order; junction bases with no gene match: 2. This CDR3 has 13 amino acids. Germline CDR1 SNHLY, CDR2 FYNNEI. The CDR3 region is CASTQGANQPQHF. The CDR3 nucleotides are TGTGCCAGCACACAGGGGGCGAATCAGCCCCAGCATTTT.

This chain uses TRBV29-1 with TRBJ2-7; 9 bases align to TRBD1. Germline V lookup: CDR1 SQVTM, CDR2 ANQGSEA. This CDR3 spans 13 amino acids. V was clipped by 6 bases and J by 1 base; unmatched bases: 4. CDR3 DNA sequence: TGCAGCGTCACAGGGGGCTGGTCCTACGAGCAGTACTTC. Its translation is CSVTGGWSYEQYF.